The table lists the clone carrying this T cell receptor beta chain with many counts. Its matching antigen is unknown. Germline assignment: CDR1 SQVTM and CDR2 ANQGSEA. The CDR3 loop spans 14 amino acids. Trimming took off 6 bases at V and 0 bases at J, with 12 bases between the two ends. Time point described: pre-sensitization, week 0. Treatment given: therapeutic diphenylcyclopropenone sensitization with weekly scalp DPC. This sample was included in a study of human T cells and chemical hapten exposure. Separate cDNA molecules received unique molecular identifiers, which the library attached to them. The authors' processing: Sequenced samples showed a median of roughly 99,000 TCRs each, with counts running from about 20,000 to 690,000. Via MiXCR, TCRdb re-called the RACE reads, giving one row per CDR3 protein. What appears here as the V and J calls and clone size reflects TCRdb's work, not the paper's. The sample yields tens of thousands of distinct CDR3 sequences, roughly 8.8% seen once.

Regarding the study as a whole: PT1 expanded TCR numbers tracked positively with patch test score. Expanded TCRs clustered into significantly more large CDR3 similarity groups than controls, the analysis revealed.

The source material was whole blood, sampled in connection with sensitization to the hapten diphenylcyclopropenone (DPC). The sequence was obtained from a woman between 40 and 50 years old with alopecia areata. Some clones in this sample may be carry-over from other donors' samples. V usage is TRBV29-1 and J usage is TRBJ1-3; D call uncertain. This CDR3 is CSVHLSSSGNTIYF. CDR3 sequence (DNA): TGCAGCGTCCACCTGAGCAGCTCTGGAAACACCATATATTTT.